This T cell receptor (beta chain) was captured by sequencing in a study of T cells in Graves' hyperthyroidism and ophthalmopathy. Amplified TCR beta CDR3 regions came from RNA transcripts. TCR CDR3 regions were first amplified by RT-PCR with HTBI primers. Using its own MiXCR run on the multiplex PCR reads, TCRdb lists one record per CDR3 protein. The profile shows roughly 290,000 distinct CDR3 sequences, about 17% of them singletons. V was clipped by 1 base and J by 6 bases, with 9 bases between them. This CDR3 has 13 amino acids. Germline-derived CDR1 and CDR2 are SEHNR and FQNEAQ (reference sequence).

Sequencing was performed on blood. The receptor was isolated from a woman between 55 and 75 years old with Graves' ophthalmopathy. This rearrangement joins TRBV7-9 to TRBJ1-1; the D is unclear. The CDR3 protein is CASSLVAPAEAFF. In DNA form, the CDR3 reads TGTGCCAGCAGCTTAGTGGCCCCAGCTGAAGCTTTCTTT.